The 21 T cell receptor beta chains reported below all come from one sample, sequenced in a study of blood T cells in healthy people across ages. The authors ran a second PCR of roughly 6 to 12 cycles using a sample-barcoded 5' primer and a J-beta primer mix. TCRdb re-called the 5' RACE reads through MiXCR, storing one row per CDR3 protein. The profile shows roughly 1.7 million distinct CDR3 sequences, roughly a third of them singletons. The sample consisted of blood. The receptor set was obtained from a woman aged 25-40 years in good health.

About this clonotype: A much larger clonotype is one base distant, so this may be a read error. This chain uses TRBV10-3 with TRBJ2-7, with a weak D call TRBD2 (6 bases). The better agreement between TRBJ2-5 and the DNA end casts doubt on the J call. Germline values: CDR1 ENHRY, CDR2 SYGVKD. The CDR3 runs to 13 residues. CDR3 loop: CAISAGRQETQYF. In DNA, the CDR3 is TGTGCCATCAGTGCGGGGAGGCAAGAGACCCAGTACTTC.

This clonotype occurred many times. V is TRBV10-3 and J is TRBJ2-5; D is perhaps TRBD1 or TRBD2 (5 bases each). This CDR3 contains 17 residues. Trimming left V 1 base short and J 4 bases short, with 19 bases between. Germline V lookup: CDR1 ENHRY, CDR2 SYGVKD. CDR3 sequence: CAISELGEQSPIETQYF. In DNA form, the CDR3 reads TGTGCCATCAGTGAGTTGGGGGAACAGTCCCCGATAGAGACCCAGTACTTC.

The chain joins TRBV25-1 to TRBJ2-1; D is perhaps TRBD2 (6 bases). CDR1 and CDR2 from the germline V gene are MGHDK and SYGVNS. The V end was cut by 1 base, the J end by 0 bases, with 7 bases between. The CDR3 is 15 residues long. As DNA, the CDR3 is TGTGCCAGCAGTGAATCTAGCGCCTCCTACAATGAGCAGTTCTTC. This codes for CASSESSASYNEQFF.

In regard to this clonotype: This could be a read error, since a much larger clone is one nucleotide away. This rearrangement joins TRBV9 to TRBJ2-3; no definite D call. CDR3 length equals 14 residues. Germline V gene sequence: CDR1 SGDLS, CDR2 YYNGEE. V lost 0 bases and J lost 8, with 13 bases in between. The CDR3 sequence: CASSVVDLAGTQYF. CDR3 DNA sequence: TGTGCCAGCAGCGTAGTGGACCTGGCAGGTACGCAGTATTTT. Full variable domain (outside the CDR3, taken from reference TRBV9 and TRBJ2-3): DSGVTQTPKHLITATGQRVTLRCSPRSGDLSVYWYQQSLDQGLQFLIQYYNGEERAKGNILERFSAQQFPDLHSELNLSSLELGDSALYFCASSVVDLAGTQYFGPGTRLTVL.

The gene calls are TRBV7-9 and TRBJ1-1; 10 bases match TRBD1. The CDR3 covers 15 residues. The ends lost 4 bases at V and 5 bases at J; junction bases unmatched: 7. Germline assignment: CDR1 SEHNR and CDR2 FQNEAQ (reference sequence). As DNA, the CDR3 is TGTGCCAGCAGCTCCGGACAGGGGGTGTATACTGAAGCTTTCTTT. Translating gives CASSSGQGVYTEAFF.

In this sample, this clonotype turned up a few times. The chain couples TRBV4-2 to TRBJ2-3; 12 bases are a match to TRBD2. The CDR3 contains 16 residues. J gave up 4 bases and V 2 bases, and 4 bases lay outside the gene matches. Germline values: CDR1 LGHNA, CDR2 YNFKEQ. This CDR3 reads CASSQRRTSGADTQYF. The CDR3 coding sequence is TGTGCCAGCAGCCAACGCCGGACTAGCGGGGCAGATACGCAGTATTTT.

This clonotype came up a few times. The CDR3 nucleotides read TGCGCCAGCAGCCAAGATAGTCTAAGCTCCTACAATGAGCAGTTCTTC. This translates into CASSQDSLSSYNEQFF. The rearrangement joins TRBV4-1 to TRBJ2-1; D gene uncertain. Trimming took 0 bases from V and 0 from J, leaving 9 bases between them. This CDR3 region has 16 residues. Per germline, CDR1 MGHRA and CDR2 YSYEKL.

CDR3 DNA sequence: TGTGCCAGCAGGCCAAACGACGCCAGCTATGGCTACACCTTC. This sequence encodes CASRPNDASYGYTF. The genes are TRBV6-8 and TRBJ1-2, with D unclear. V dropped 6 bases and J dropped 4 bases, with 15 bases sitting between them. This CDR3 is 14 amino acids long. Germline lookup yields CDR1 MNHGY and CDR2 SAAAGT.

This clonotype was picked up a small number of times. The chain has TRBV2 and TRBJ2-3; a possible D gene is TRBD2 (6 bases). Germline CDR1 is SNHLY and CDR2 is FYNNEI. The CDR3 has 14 amino acids. Trimming cost V 8 bases and J 5 bases, with 17 bases left between them. The CDR3 nucleotides read TGTGCCAGCTCCTTCGGCGGGACTGGAGATACGCAGTATTTT. This codes for CASSFGGTGDTQYF.

This clonotype has more than one count but fewer than ten. The J gene is TRBJ2-1, the V gene TRBV12-3 or TRBV12-4; 9 bases match TRBD2. After removal of 3 bases from V and 1 base from J, the junction contained 7 bases not matched to a gene. The CDR3 is 17 residues long. The CDR3 spells CASSFPRSGSSYNEQFF. In nucleotides, the CDR3 is TGTGCCAGCAGTTTCCCGCGTAGCGGGAGTTCCTACAATGAGCAGTTCTTC.

This clonotype was observed many times. The J gene is TRBJ2-1, the V gene TRBV7-8; 13 nucleotides match TRBD2. V lost 5 bases and J lost 9; bases outside the gene matches: 10. This CDR3 region has 16 residues. Germline V CDR1 and CDR2: SGHVS, FQNEAQ. This CDR3 is CASSPEGGLAGTEQFF. The CDR3, as DNA: TGTGCCAGCAGCCCCGAAGGGGGACTAGCGGGGACTGAGCAGTTCTTC.

In its sample, this clonotype was seen a few times. V usage is TRBV4-2 and J usage is TRBJ2-7; 8 positions agree with TRBD1. The germline CDR1 and CDR2 sequences are LGHNA and YNFKEQ. This CDR3 comprises 15 residues. The V segment lost 2 bases and the J segment 5 bases; nucleotides outside the gene matches: 8. CDR3 sequence: CASSQLDRELDEQYF. CDR3 sequence (DNA): TGTGCCAGCAGCCAATTGGACAGGGAACTAGACGAGCAGTACTTC.

The chain joins TRBV27 to TRBJ2-7, with 8 nucleotides matching TRBD2. Germline-derived CDR1 and CDR2 are MNHEY and SMNVEV (reference sequence). J lost 5 bases, V lost 4 bases, and 13 bases had no gene match. This CDR3 has 16 residues. This CDR3 is CASSWSGSPFRDEQYF. CDR3 DNA sequence: TGTGCCAGCAGTTGGAGCGGGAGTCCCTTTCGGGACGAGCAGTACTTC.

This clonotype was counted ten times or more. The chain employs TRBV6-2 or TRBV6-3 and TRBJ2-7; D may be TRBD2 (5 bases). The germline V gene encodes CDR1 MNHEY and CDR2 SVGEGT. Deletions cut 4 bases from V and 0 bases from J, with 13 bases between. The CDR3 is 15 amino acids. The chain's CDR3 is CASSLPEGHSYEQYF. The CDR3 bases are TGTGCCAGCAGTTTACCTGAGGGCCACTCCTACGAGCAGTACTTC.

This clonotype showed up just a few times. The gene calls are TRBV9 and TRBJ2-6; perhaps TRBD2 as D (6 bases). This CDR3 spans 16 amino acids. V was pared by 6 bases and J by 2 bases, with 15 bases between. From germline, CDR1 is SGDLS and CDR2 YYNGEE. CDR3 sequence (DNA): TGTGCCAGCATGGACGGGAGCCGTCCTGGGGCCAACGTCCTGACTTTC. It translates to CASMDGSRPGANVLTF. Looking up the rest from reference TRBV9 and TRBJ2-6 gives the full variable domain: DSGVTQTPKHLITATGQRVTLRCSPRSGDLSVYWYQQSLDQGLQFLIQYYNGEERAKGNILERFSAQQFPDLHSELNLSSLELGDSALYFCASMDGSRPGANVLTFGAGSRLTVL.

This clonotype has only a few counts. The chain uses TRBV6-6 and TRBJ2-3; no clear D gene. Germline loops: CDR1 MNHNY, CDR2 SVGAGI (reference sequence). This CDR3 has 13 amino acids. V lost 6 bases, J lost 4 bases, and 11 bases lay in between. The CDR3 DNA sequence: TGTGCCAGCAGCCCGACGACGGCAGATACGCAGTATTTT. Translating gives CASSPTTADTQYF.

Remarks on this clonotype: It may be a read error: a sequence one base away is much more abundant. This chain connects TRBV29-1 to TRBJ2-7; 16 bases agree with TRBD2. With 5 bases clipped from V and 10 bases from J, the junction kept 11 bases outside the gene matches. The CDR3 is 15 residues long. CDR1 SQVTM and CDR2 ANQGSEA come from the germline V gene. CDR3 region: CSVPPGTSGRGIQYF. Written as DNA, the CDR3 is TGCAGCGTTCCTCCTGGGACTAGCGGGAGGGGGATCCAGTACTTC.

This clonotype was counted many times. V usage is TRBV10-2 and J usage is TRBJ1-5; the D gene is possibly TRBD1 (6 bases). The CDR3 is 13 residues long. From germline, CDR1 is WSHSY and CDR2 SAAADI. V was clipped by 5 bases and J by 3 bases, with 8 bases between them. The CDR3 sequence: CASSRDNNQPQHF. CDR3 sequence (DNA): TGCGCCAGCAGTAGGGACAACAATCAGCCCCAGCATTTT.

The CDR3 coding sequence is TGTGCCAGCAGTTCCAAATGGGGCTACGAGCAGTACTTC. Protein sequence: CASSSKWGYEQYF. This chain joins TRBV6-5 and TRBJ2-7, with D hard to call. Germline-derived CDR1 and CDR2 are MNHEY and SVGAGI. Between the trimmed V and J ends, which lost 4 bases and 3 bases, there was a span of 10 bases. There are 13 residues in the CDR3.

As to this clonotype: The DNA is omitted, as the CDR3 cannot be located on it reliably, and the CDR3 follows TCRdb's listing. V usage is TRBV28 and J usage is TRBJ2-5; the D call TRBD2 from the table was never checked on the DNA. Germline lookup yields CDR1 MDHEN and CDR2 SYDVKM. 21 amino acids form the CDR3, both terminal residues included. Here the CDR3 reads CASSPRPKSSGELFFGETQYF.

Turning to this clonotype: At one end the junction does not follow the germline gene, possibly because of a read error. V and J are TRBV10-3 and TRBJ2-1, with 9 bases that match TRBD2. CDR1 ENHRY and CDR2 SYGVKD come from the germline V gene. The CDR3 has 14 residues. CDR3 loop: CAISSGIKVNERFF. For the CDR3, the DNA is TGTGCCATCTCTAGCGGGATCAAAGTCAATGAGCGGTTCTTC.